This TCR beta chain is drawn from a study of T cell responses to AZD1222 COVID-19 vaccine (dated by TCRdb to the early 2020s). Concerning the study at large: AZD1222 recipients given second doses at about 4 weeks or at about 12 weeks were pooled, since spike-specific TCR depth and breadth were not found to differ between the two schedules. Trial participants were enrolled by age into subgroups of 18-55, 56-69 and 70-plus years, and around 150, 29 and 61 TCR-sequenced participants, respectively, were included in these subgroups. A total of 233 trial participants underwent TCR sequencing, of whom 207 received two doses of AZD1222 and about 26 received two doses of the MenACWY control vaccine.

Comments on this clone: Its target antigen remains unknown. No base-level quality is on record; no much larger clone is a single base apart.

The CDR3 regions of human TCRbeta chains were analyzed by immunosequencing. The authors' pipeline ran thus. Repertoire TCRs were matched against a reference library of SARS-CoV-2-specific TCRs generated with the MIRA antigen-specificity platform. Breadth meant the fraction of unique TCRs that were SARS-CoV-2-associated, whereas depth meant the fraction of total T cells that were SARS-CoV-2-associated. Each spike-specific TCR was assigned to its reactive spike region and to a CD4 or CD8 class using the MIRA data. Log10-transformed breadth and depth values were compared by one-way ANOVA with Sidak's multiple comparisons tests. TCRdb stores this immuneACCESS table with in-frame sequences only. Part of the clones is absent; in the studies checked, under half of the shortfall reflects unresolved V genes, and no reason is known for the rest. That table gives V, J and clone size, and the DNA gave D and trimming. This sample comprises around 120,000 clones, roughly 91% of them detected only once. The top ten clonotypes cover approximately 1.2% of the sample.

General study outcomes and caveats: The vaccine-associated CD4 TCRs covered the entire spike protein, and the dominant responses fell in regions 160-218 and 743-854. Nearly half of unique spike-specific TCRs reportedly recognized epitopes outside regions mutated in the B.1.351 and B.1.1.7 variants. Most participants were white British and females outnumbered males, and the authors suggested that clonal diversity may have been underestimated. Conclusions about previously exposed vaccinees are limited, since just a handful of AZD1222 recipients were seropositive for SARS-CoV-2 at baseline. In the small 56-69-year group, the increase in depth fell short of significance, most likely because of low power. Because no samples from the day 14 peak response were available, repertoires could be characterized only after the peak T cell response. Spike-specific TCR breadth and depth rose significantly after two AZD1222 doses compared with day 0 and with MenACWY recipients.

What the time point label conveys for this sample: baseline before first vaccination. Samples from vaccinated people were obtained from the UK trials COV001 and COV002, which included a single-blind randomized controlled phase 2/3 trial of AZD1222 (ChAdOx1 nCoV-19) in healthy adults. For TCRbeta chain sequencing, PBMC samples were collected from trial participants at day 0 and at day 28 after the second dose. The starting material was peripheral blood, obtained on day 0 of AZD1222 vaccination. The sequence was obtained from an adult in good health.

CDR3 loop: CSASDTRAGRAYEQYF. The DNA is TGCAGTGCTAGTGACACGAGGGCGGGGCGCGCCTACGAGCAGTACTTC. Here the chain combines TRBV20-1 and TRBJ2-7; tentative D gene TRBD2, with 6 bases matching. The CDR3, cysteine through phenylalanine, is 16 amino acids long. Just the 48-base CDR3 DNA is kept, in frame starting at base 1. Between the V and J ends, shortened by 3 bases and 2 bases respectively, the junction contains 20 bases. The germline V gene (reference sequence) gives CDR1 as DFQATT and CDR2 as SNEGSKA.